Each of the 22 T cell receptor beta chains below was sequenced from the same sample in a study of T cell responses to AZD1222 COVID-19 vaccine. Only in-frame clones appear in the TCRdb table, and some are missing; sequencing was by immunoSEQ multiplex PCR. The table shows about 170,000 clones, with approximately 90% occurring only once. Sequenced material: peripheral blood, taken on day 0 of AZD1222 vaccination. These receptors were taken from an adult in good health.

The CDR3 loop reads CASSVGQGYSGNTIYF. The DNA for the CDR3 is TGTGCCAGCTCCGTCGGGCAGGGATACTCTGGAAACACCATATATTTT. The genes are TRBV18 and TRBJ1-3; D is perhaps TRBD1 (5 bases). There are 16 residues in the CDR3. Germline V lookup: CDR1 KGHSH, CDR2 LQKENI. V shed 6 bases and J shed 0 bases, with 15 bases lying between them.

The table lists this clone with a few counts. The chain uses TRBV7-8 and TRBJ1-2, with no clear D. The CDR3 totals 15 residues. V lost 0 bases and J lost 4, with 12 bases in between. The germline V gene encodes CDR1 SGHVS and CDR2 FQNEAQ. CDR3: CASSLALAGSYGYTF. Here the CDR3 DNA reads TGTGCCAGCAGCTTAGCGTTGGCAGGTTCCTATGGCTACACCTTC.

The rearrangement uses TRBV6-1 and TRBJ1-1; the D is unclear. The V end was cut by 4 bases, the J end by 4 bases, with 13 bases between. The CDR3 runs to 14 residues. From germline, CDR1 is MNHNS and CDR2 SASEGT. This CDR3 reads CASSVAQLGTEAFF. CDR3 nucleotide sequence: TGTGCCAGCAGTGTAGCACAGCTGGGCACTGAAGCTTTCTTT.

J is TRBJ1-6 and V is TRBV27; no clear D gene. V lost 2 bases to trimming and J lost 0 bases, with 5 bases between them. Germline CDR1 and CDR2: MNHEY and SMNVEV (reference sequence). The CDR3 has 15 amino acids. The CDR3 here is CASSLRSSYNSPLHF. CDR3 nucleotides: TGTGCCAGCAGTTTACGTAGCTCCTATAATTCACCCCTCCACTTT.

V and J are TRBV7-2 and TRBJ1-2; TRBD1 aligns across 7 bases. The CDR3 contains 12 residues. The J segment lost 8 bases and the V segment lost 5 bases, leaving 5 bases of the junction unmatched. CDR1 is SGHTA, CDR2 FQGNSA, per germline. For the CDR3, the DNA is TGTGCCAGCAGCGGAAAGACAGGGGGCTACACCTTC. Amino acids: CASSGKTGGYTF.

This chain uses TRBV6-2 or TRBV6-3 with TRBJ1-5; D is undetermined. Deletions cut 4 bases from V and 3 bases from J, with 13 bases between. The length of the CDR3 is 15 residues. CDR1 MNHEY and CDR2 SVGEGT come from the germline V gene. The CDR3 sequence: CASSSGSLLNQPQHF. DNA for the CDR3: TGTGCCAGCAGTTCCGGATCCCTCCTCAATCAGCCCCAGCATTTT.

This clone was found once. V gene TRBV7-2 combines with J gene TRBJ1-2; D remains unclear. With 4 bases removed from V and 4 bases from J, the gap between germline ends came to 10 bases. The V gene's germline CDR1 is SGHTA and CDR2 FQGNSA. This CDR3 comprises 13 residues. The CDR3 is CASSSTPPYGYTF. Written as DNA, the CDR3 is TGTGCCAGCAGCTCAACACCGCCCTATGGCTACACCTTC.

The chain uses TRBV19 and TRBJ1-1, with a weak D call TRBD1 (5 bases). Germline CDR1 LNHDA, CDR2 SQIVND (reference sequence). CDR3 length: 14 amino acids. V lost 6 bases and J lost 4, with 15 bases in between. Here the CDR3 DNA reads TGTGCCAGTAGGGCTTTGGGGGGAGGCACTGAAGCTTTCTTT. Translated: CASRALGGGTEAFF.

V is TRBV24-1 and J is TRBJ1-1; D is unresolved. The CDR3 extends over 12 amino acids. The germline V gene has CDR1 KGHDR and CDR2 SFDVKD. The V and J ends lost 7 bases and 8 bases respectively, with 13 bases between them. CDR3 protein: CATRMGIREAFF. The CDR3 bases are TGTGCCACCAGGATGGGAATAAGGGAAGCTTTCTTT.

This chain links TRBV6-5 with TRBJ1-2; TRBD1 agrees at 8 bases. From germline, CDR1 is MNHEY and CDR2 SVGAGI. The CDR3 is 14 residues long. J lost 4 bases, V lost 4 bases, and 5 bases had no gene match. The CDR3 bases are TGTGCCAGCAGTTCGGGACAGGAGGTCTATGGCTACACCTTC. It encodes CASSSGQEVYGYTF.

CDR3 amino acids: CASSHMSEQFF. Written as DNA, the CDR3 is TGTGCCAGCAGCCATATGAGTGAGCAGTTCTTC. V usage is TRBV14 and J usage is TRBJ2-1; D is unclear. Deletions cut 3 bases from V and 9 bases from J, with 6 bases between. This CDR3 spans 11 amino acids. CDR1 and CDR2 (germline): SGHDN, FVKESK.

This clone has a handful of counts. V gene TRBV9 combines with J gene TRBJ1-2, with D perhaps TRBD1 (6 bases). Germline-derived CDR1 and CDR2 are SGDLS and YYNGEE. The CDR3 spans 15 residues. V gave up 5 bases and J gave up 1 base, with 15 bases separating them. This chain's CDR3 is CASRPNLQGNYGYTF. In DNA, the CDR3 is TGTGCCAGCAGACCAAACCTACAGGGTAACTATGGCTACACCTTC.

V usage is TRBV11-3 and J usage is TRBJ2-7; D is unresolved. V gave up 0 bases and J gave up 3 bases, with 6 bases separating them. This CDR3 spans 13 amino acids. CDR1 and CDR2 from the germline V gene are SGHNT and YENEEA. The CDR3: CASSLDSDYEQYF. CDR3 nucleotide sequence: TGTGCCAGCAGCTTAGATTCGGACTACGAGCAGTACTTC.

This rearrangement joins TRBV9 to TRBJ1-2; a possible D gene is TRBD1 (5 bases). The CDR3 contains 14 residues. Germline CDR1 SGDLS, CDR2 YYNGEE. Between the trimmed V and J ends, which lost 0 bases and 6 bases, there was a span of 12 bases. This CDR3 is CASSVAIRADGYTF. CDR3 sequence (DNA): TGTGCCAGCAGCGTAGCTATCAGGGCGGATGGCTACACCTTC. Using reference TRBV9 and TRBJ1-2 for the parts outside the CDR3, the full variable domain is DSGVTQTPKHLITATGQRVTLRCSPRSGDLSVYWYQQSLDQGLQFLIQYYNGEERAKGNILERFSAQQFPDLHSELNLSSLELGDSALYFCASSVAIRADGYTFGSGTRLTVV.

The genes are TRBV4-1 and TRBJ2-2, with D perhaps matching TRBD2 (5 bases). This CDR3 contains 17 residues. Germline V gives CDR1 MGHRA, CDR2 YSYEKL. V gave up 5 bases and J gave up 4 bases, with 20 bases separating them. For the CDR3, the DNA is TGCGCCAGCAGCGAACCCCCTTATCGGGGTGGCACCGGGGAGCTGTTTTTT. It specifies CASSEPPYRGGTGELFF.

This clone was counted only a few times. The chain recombines TRBV15 with TRBJ2-2; the match to TRBD1 covers 9 bases. CDR1 LNHNV and CDR2 YYDKDF come from the germline V gene (reference sequence). V trimming: 3 bases; J trimming: 6 bases; junction bases outside the gene matches: 14. CDR3 length: 18 amino acids. This CDR3 reads CATSSSLLRDREAGELFF. Here the CDR3 DNA reads TGTGCCACCAGCAGTTCCCTTTTACGGGACAGGGAGGCCGGGGAGCTGTTTTTT.

This rearrangement joins TRBV9 to TRBJ1-3, with no clear D. Trimming left V 4 bases short and J 0 bases short, with 5 bases between. CDR1 is SGDLS, CDR2 YYNGEE, per germline. CDR3 size: 13 residues. The CDR3 DNA sequence: TGTGCCAGCAGCCCGTCCTCTGGAAACACCATATATTTT. Translating it yields CASSPSSGNTIYF.

The chain has TRBV5-1 and TRBJ2-7; D possibly matches TRBD1 or TRBD2 (5 bases each). The V gene lost 4 bases and the J gene lost 3 bases, with 17 bases spanning the gap. The germline V gene encodes CDR1 SGHRS and CDR2 YFSETQ. CDR3 length: 15 residues. The CDR3 region is CASSPDGALRYEQYF. The CDR3 DNA reads TGCGCCAGCAGCCCTGACGGGGCCCTCCGCTACGAGCAGTACTTC.

The count of this clone is one. The chain links TRBV27 to TRBJ2-1; perhaps TRBD2 as D (6 bases). The length of the CDR3 is 14 residues. CDR1 and CDR2 (germline): MNHEY, SMNVEV (reference sequence). V gave up 3 bases and J gave up 8 bases, with 14 bases separating them. CDR3 loop: CASSFRLASHEQFF. Here the CDR3 DNA reads TGTGCCAGCAGTTTTCGGCTAGCGAGCCATGAGCAGTTCTTC.

The rearrangement joins TRBV21-1 to TRBJ1-2. TRBV21-1 represents a pseudogene. CDR3 length equals 18 residues. The CDR3 sequence: CASSKKRVRGRANYGYTF. CDR3 bases: TGTGCCAGCAGCAAAAAAAGGGTCCGGGGGCGCGCTAACTATGGCTACACCTTC.

V usage is TRBV4-3 and J usage is TRBJ1-6; 9 nucleotides agree with TRBD1. This CDR3 is 17 amino acids long. V was pared by 4 bases and J by 9 bases, with 13 bases of the junction left unmatched. CDR1 is LGHNA, CDR2 YSLEER, per germline. Here the CDR3 reads CASSPTPLQGATSPLHF. DNA of the CDR3: TGCGCCAGCAGCCCAACGCCCCTACAGGGGGCGACTTCACCCCTCCACTTT.

This rearrangement joins TRBV3-1 (or the pseudogene TRBV3-2) to TRBJ2-5; D is undetermined. Germline values: CDR1 LGHDT, CDR2 YNNKEL (reference sequence). This CDR3 is 12 amino acids long. Trimming took 1 base from V and 13 from J, leaving 13 bases between them. CDR3 residues: CASSQAQKVWYF. CDR3 nucleotides: TGTGCCAGCAGCCAAGCCCAAAAGGTTTGGTACTTC.